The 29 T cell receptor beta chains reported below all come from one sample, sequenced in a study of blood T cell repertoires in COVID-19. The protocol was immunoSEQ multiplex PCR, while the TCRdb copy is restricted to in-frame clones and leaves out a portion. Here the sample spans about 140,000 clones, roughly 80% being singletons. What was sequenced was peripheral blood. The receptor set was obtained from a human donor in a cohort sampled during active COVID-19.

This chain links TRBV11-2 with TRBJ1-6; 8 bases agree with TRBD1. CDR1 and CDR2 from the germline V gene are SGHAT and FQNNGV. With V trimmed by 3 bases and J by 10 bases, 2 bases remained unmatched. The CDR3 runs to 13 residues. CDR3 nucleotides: TGTGCCAGCAGCTTGCAGGGGGCGTCACCCCTCCACTTT. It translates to CASSLQGASPLHF.

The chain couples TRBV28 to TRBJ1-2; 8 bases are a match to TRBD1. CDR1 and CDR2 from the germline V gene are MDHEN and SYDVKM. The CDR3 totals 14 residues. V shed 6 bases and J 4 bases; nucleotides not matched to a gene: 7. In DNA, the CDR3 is TGTGCCAGCAGCGTGCAGGGGGCCGGCTATGGCTACACCTTC. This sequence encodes CASSVQGAGYGYTF.

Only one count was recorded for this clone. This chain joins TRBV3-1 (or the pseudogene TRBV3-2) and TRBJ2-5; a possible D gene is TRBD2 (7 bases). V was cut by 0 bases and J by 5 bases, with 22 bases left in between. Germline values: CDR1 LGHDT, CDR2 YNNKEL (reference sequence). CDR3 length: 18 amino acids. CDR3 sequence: CASSQEWGRFRGGETQYF. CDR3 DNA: TGTGCCAGCAGCCAAGAATGGGGGCGCTTTAGGGGAGGGGAGACCCAGTACTTC.

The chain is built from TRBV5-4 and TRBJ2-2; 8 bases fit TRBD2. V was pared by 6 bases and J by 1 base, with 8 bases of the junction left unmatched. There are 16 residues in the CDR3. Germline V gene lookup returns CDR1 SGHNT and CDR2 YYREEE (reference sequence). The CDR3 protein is CASTGRAGENTGELFF. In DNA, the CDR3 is TGTGCCAGCACCGGGAGGGCAGGGGAGAACACCGGGGAGCTGTTTTTT.

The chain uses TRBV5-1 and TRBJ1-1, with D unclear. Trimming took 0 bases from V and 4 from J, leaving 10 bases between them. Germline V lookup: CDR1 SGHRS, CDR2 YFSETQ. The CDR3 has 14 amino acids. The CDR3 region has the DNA TGCGCCAGCAGCTTGGACGGTTCTAGCACTGAAGCTTTCTTT. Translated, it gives CASSLDGSSTEAFF. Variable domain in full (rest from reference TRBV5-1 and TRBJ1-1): KAGVTQTPRYLIKTRGQQVTLSCSPISGHRSVSWYQQTPGQGLQFLFEYFSETQRNKGNFPGRFSGRQFSNSRSEMNVSTLELGDSALYLCASSLDGSSTEAFFGQGTRLTVV.

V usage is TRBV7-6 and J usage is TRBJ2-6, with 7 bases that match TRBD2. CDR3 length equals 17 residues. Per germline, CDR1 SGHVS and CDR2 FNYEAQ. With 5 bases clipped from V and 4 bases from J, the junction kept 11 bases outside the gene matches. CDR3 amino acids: CASSPVFGGDGANVLTF. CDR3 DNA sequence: TGTGCCAGCAGCCCCGTCTTTGGGGGGGACGGGGCCAACGTCCTGACTTTC.

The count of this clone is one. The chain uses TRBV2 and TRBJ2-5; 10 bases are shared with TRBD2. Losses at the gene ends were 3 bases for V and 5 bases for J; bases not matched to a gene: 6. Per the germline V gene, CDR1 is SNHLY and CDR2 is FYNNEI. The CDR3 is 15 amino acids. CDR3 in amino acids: CASSDTGTSVETQYF. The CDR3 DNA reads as TGTGCCAGCAGTGACACCGGGACTAGCGTCGAGACCCAGTACTTC.

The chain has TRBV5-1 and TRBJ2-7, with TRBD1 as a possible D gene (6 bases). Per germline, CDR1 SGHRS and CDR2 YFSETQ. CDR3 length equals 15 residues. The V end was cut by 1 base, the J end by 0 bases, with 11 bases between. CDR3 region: CASSLNRESSYEQYF. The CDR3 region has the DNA TGCGCCAGCAGCTTGAACAGGGAAAGCTCCTACGAGCAGTACTTC.

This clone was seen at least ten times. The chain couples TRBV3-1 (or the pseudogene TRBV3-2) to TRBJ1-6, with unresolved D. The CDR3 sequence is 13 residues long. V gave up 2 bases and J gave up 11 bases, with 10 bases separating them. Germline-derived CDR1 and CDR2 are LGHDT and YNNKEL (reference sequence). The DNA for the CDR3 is TGTGCCAGCAGCCAAAAGTCAGCGGCACCCCTCCACTTT. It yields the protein CASSQKSAAPLHF.

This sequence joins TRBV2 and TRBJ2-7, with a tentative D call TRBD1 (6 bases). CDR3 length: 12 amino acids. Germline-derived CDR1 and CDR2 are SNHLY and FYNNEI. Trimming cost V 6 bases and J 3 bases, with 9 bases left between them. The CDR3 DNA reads TGTGCCAGCAGACTGGACAGCTACGAGCAGTACTTC. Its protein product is CASRLDSYEQYF.

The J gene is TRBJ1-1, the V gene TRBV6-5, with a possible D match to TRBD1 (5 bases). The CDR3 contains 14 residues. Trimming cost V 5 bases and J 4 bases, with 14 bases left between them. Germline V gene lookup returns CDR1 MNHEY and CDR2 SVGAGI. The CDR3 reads CASSQSPRGTEAFF. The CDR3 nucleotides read TGTGCCAGCAGTCAGTCCCCAAGGGGCACTGAAGCTTTCTTT.

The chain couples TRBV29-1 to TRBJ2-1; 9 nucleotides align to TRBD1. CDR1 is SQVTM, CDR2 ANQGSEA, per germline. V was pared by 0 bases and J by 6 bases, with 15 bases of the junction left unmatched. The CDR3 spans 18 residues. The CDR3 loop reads CSVEDPIKAGQGTNEQFF. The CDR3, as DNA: TGCAGCGTTGAAGACCCCATAAAAGCGGGACAGGGAACCAATGAGCAGTTCTTC.

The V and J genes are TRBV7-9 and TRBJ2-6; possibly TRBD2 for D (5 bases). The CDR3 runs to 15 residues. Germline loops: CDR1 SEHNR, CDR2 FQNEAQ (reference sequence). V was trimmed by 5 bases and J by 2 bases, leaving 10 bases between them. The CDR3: CASSVTRAGANVLTF. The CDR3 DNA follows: TGTGCCAGCAGCGTTACTAGGGCTGGGGCCAACGTCCTGACTTTC. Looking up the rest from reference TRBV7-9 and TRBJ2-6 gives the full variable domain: DTGVSQNPRHKITKRGQNVTFRCDPISEHNRLYWYRQTLGQGPEFLTYFQNEAQLEKSRLLSDRFSAERPKGSFSTLEIQRTEQGDSAMYLCASSVTRAGANVLTFGAGSRLTVL.

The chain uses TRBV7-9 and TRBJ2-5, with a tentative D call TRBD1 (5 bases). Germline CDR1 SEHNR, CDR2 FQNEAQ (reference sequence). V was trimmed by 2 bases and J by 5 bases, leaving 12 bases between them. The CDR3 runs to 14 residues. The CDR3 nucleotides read TGTGCCAGCAGCTTAAAGGGGTCTAGGGAGACCCAGTACTTC. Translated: CASSLKGSRETQYF.

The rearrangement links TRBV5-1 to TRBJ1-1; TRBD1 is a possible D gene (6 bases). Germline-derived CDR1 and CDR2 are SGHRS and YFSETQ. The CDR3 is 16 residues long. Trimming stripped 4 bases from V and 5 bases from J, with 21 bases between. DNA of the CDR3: TGCGCCAGCAGCCGGGCGGGGGCCGGGGTGGGGACTGAAGCTTTCTTT. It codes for CASSRAGAGVGTEAFF.

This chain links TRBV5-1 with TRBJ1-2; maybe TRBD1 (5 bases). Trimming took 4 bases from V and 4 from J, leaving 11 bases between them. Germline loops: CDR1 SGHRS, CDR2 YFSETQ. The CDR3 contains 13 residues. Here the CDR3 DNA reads TGCGCCAGCAGCAGAACAGGATCCTATGGCTACACCTTC. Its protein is CASSRTGSYGYTF.

Here the CDR3 DNA reads TGTGCCAGCAGCTTCGGGGTTCTAAAAACTAATGAAAAACTGTTTTTT. Translating gives CASSFGVLKTNEKLFF. The rearrangement links TRBV11-2 to TRBJ1-4; D remains ambiguous. CDR1 SGHAT and CDR2 FQNNGV come from the germline V gene. V lost 3 bases and J lost 1, with 12 bases in between. The CDR3 spans 16 residues.

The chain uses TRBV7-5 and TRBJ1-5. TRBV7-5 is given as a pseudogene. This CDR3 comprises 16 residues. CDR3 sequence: CARSTPRGLSNQPQHF. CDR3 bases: TGTGCCAGAAGCACCCCCCGGGGTCTAAGCAATCAGCCCCAGCATTTT.

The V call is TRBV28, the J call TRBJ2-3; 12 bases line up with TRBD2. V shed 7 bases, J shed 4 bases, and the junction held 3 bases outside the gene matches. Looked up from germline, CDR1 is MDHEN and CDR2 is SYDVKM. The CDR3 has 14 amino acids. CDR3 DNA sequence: TGTGCCAGCAAAACTAGCGGGGGGTCAGATACGCAGTATTTT. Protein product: CASKTSGGSDTQYF.

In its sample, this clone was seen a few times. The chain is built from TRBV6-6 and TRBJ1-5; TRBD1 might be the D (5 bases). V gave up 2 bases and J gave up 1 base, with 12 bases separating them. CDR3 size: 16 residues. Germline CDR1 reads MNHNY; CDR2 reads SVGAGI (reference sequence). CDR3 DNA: TGTGCCAGCAGTTACGGGGGGGAGAGGAGCAATCAGCCCCAGCATTTT. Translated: CASSYGGERSNQPQHF.

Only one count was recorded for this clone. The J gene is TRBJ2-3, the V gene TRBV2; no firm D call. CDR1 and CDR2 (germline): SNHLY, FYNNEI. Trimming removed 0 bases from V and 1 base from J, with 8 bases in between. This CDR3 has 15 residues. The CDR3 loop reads CASSEALRRTDTQYF. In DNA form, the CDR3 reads TGTGCCAGCAGTGAAGCGTTGCGGCGCACAGATACGCAGTATTTT.

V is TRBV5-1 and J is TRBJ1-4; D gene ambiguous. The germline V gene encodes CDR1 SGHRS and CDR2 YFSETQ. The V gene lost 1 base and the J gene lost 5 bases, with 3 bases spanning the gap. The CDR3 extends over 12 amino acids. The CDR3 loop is CASSLTNEKLFF. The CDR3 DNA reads TGCGCCAGCAGCTTGACAAATGAAAAACTGTTTTTT.

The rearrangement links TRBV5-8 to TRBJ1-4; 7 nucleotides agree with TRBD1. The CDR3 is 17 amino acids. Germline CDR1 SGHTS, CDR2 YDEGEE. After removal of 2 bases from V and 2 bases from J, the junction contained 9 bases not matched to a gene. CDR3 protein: CASSFRGTDRTNEKLFF. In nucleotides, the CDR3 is TGTGCCAGCAGCTTCAGGGGGACGGATCGGACTAATGAAAAACTGTTTTTT.

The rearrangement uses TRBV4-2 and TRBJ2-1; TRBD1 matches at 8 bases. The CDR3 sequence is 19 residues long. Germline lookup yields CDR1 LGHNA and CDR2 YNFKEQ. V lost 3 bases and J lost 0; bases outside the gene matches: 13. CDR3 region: CASSHTRTGYTSSYNEQFF. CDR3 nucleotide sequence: TGTGCCAGCAGCCATACGCGGACAGGGTATACAAGCTCCTACAATGAGCAGTTCTTC.

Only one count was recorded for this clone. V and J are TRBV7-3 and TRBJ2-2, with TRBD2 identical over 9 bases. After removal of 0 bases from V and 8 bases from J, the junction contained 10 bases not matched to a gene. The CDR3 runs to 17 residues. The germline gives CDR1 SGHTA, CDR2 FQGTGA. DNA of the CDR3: TGTGCCAGCAGCTTAACGCCCGCGGGGGGGCCACCTGGGGAGCTGTTTTTT. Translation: CASSLTPAGGPPGELFF. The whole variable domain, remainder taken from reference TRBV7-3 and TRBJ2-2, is GAGVSQTPSNKVTEKGKYVELRCDPISGHTALYWYRQSLGQGPEFLIYFQGTGAADDSGLPNDRFFAVRPEGSVSTLKIQRTERGDSAVYLCASSLTPAGGPPGELFFGEGSRLTVL.

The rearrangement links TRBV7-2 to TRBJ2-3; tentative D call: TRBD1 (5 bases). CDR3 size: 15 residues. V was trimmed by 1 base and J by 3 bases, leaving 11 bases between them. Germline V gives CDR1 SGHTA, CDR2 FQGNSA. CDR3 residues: CASSLGGGGTDTQYF. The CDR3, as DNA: TGTGCCAGCAGCTTAGGGGGCGGCGGAACAGATACGCAGTATTTT.

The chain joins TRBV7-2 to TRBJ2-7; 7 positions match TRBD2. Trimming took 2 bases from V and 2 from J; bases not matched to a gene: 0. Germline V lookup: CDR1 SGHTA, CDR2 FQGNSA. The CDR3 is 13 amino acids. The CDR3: CASSLRGAYEQYF. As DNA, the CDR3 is TGTGCCAGCAGCTTACGGGGGGCCTACGAGCAGTACTTC. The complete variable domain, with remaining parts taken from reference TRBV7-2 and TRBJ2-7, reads GAGVSQSPSNKVTEKGKDVELRCDPISGHTALYWYRQSLGQGLEFLIYFQGNSAPDKSGLPSDRFSAERTGGSVSTLTIQRTQQEDSAVYLCASSLRGAYEQYFGPGTRLTVT.

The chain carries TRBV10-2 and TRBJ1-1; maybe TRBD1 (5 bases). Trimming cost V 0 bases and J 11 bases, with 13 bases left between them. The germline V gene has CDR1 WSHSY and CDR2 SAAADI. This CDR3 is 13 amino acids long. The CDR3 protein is CASSESGGSWAFF. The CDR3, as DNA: TGCGCCAGCAGTGAGTCGGGGGGGAGTTGGGCTTTCTTT.

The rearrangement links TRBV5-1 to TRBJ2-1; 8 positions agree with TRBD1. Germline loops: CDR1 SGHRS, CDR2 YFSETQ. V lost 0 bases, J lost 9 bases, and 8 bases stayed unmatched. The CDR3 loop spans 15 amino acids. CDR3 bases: TGCGCCAGCAGCTTGGGGAGGACAGGGATCGGTGAGCAGTTCTTC. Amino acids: CASSLGRTGIGEQFF.